This T cell receptor (beta chain) appears in the sequencing data of a study of T cell repertoires in cytomegalovirus infection. Looking at the study overall: Indicated by public TCR beta signatures were CMV infection and matching HLA type.

About this clonotype: Its target is unknown.

TCRdb called the reads again in MiXCR, with one record for every CDR3 protein. The sample carries 900,000 to 950,000 distinct CDR3 sequences, about a third recorded once. Study outcomes and limitations: Carriers of CMV and the relevant HLA type were discriminated by public TCR beta frequency.

Germline V CDR1 and CDR2: SGHRS, YFSETQ. V was pared by 5 bases and J by 4 bases, with 13 bases of the junction left unmatched. This CDR3 region has 16 residues. The TCR sequence derives from a human donor in good health (CMV status not recorded). Some clones in this sample may be carry-over from other donors' samples. This specimen consisted of cultured CD8+ T cells from PBMCs, obtained from culture after CMV antigen stimulation. The gene calls are TRBV5-1 and TRBJ2-5, with 8 bases fitting TRBD1. CDR3 region: CASRQLETGDRETQYF. The CDR3, as DNA: TGCGCCAGCAGACAACTAGAGACAGGGGATCGAGAGACCCAGTACTTC.